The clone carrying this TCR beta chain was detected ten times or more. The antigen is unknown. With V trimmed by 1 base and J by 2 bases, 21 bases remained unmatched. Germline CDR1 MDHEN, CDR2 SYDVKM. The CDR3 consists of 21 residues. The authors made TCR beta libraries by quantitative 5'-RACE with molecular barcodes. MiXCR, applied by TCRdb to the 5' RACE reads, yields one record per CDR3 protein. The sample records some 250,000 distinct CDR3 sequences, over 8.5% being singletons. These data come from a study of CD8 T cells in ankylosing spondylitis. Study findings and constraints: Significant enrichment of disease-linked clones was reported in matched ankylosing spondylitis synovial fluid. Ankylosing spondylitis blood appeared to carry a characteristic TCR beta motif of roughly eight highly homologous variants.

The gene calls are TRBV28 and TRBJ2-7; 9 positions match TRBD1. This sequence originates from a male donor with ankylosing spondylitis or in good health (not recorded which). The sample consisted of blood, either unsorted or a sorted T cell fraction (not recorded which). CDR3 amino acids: CASSLSRDRVYLGVHTYEQYF. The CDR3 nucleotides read TGTGCCAGCAGTTTATCCCGGGACAGGGTCTATCTCGGAGTCCACACCTACGAGCAGTACTTC.